The T cell receptor beta chain described here comes from a study of T cells in Graves' hyperthyroidism and ophthalmopathy. RNA transcripts gave rise to amplified TCR beta CDR3 regions. Using the HTBI primer set, a first-round RT-PCR was run on the TCR CDR3. Via MiXCR, TCRdb re-called the multiplex PCR reads, giving one row per CDR3 protein. The sample includes 360,000 or so distinct CDR3 sequences, 15% to 20% of them seen just once. This clonotype was observed at least ten times. CDR3 size: 15 residues. The germline V and J ends were trimmed by 2 bases and 4 bases, with 9 bases remaining between them.

The sequence was obtained from a woman between 18 and 29 years old with Graves' hyperthyroidism. Sequencing input: blood. The chain carries TRBV12-3 or TRBV12-4 and TRBJ2-6; weak D call: TRBD1 (5 bases). DNA for the CDR3: TGTGCCAGCAGTTTACAGGGTCCCGGGGCCAACGTCCTGACTTTC. Its protein product is CASSLQGPGANVLTF.